Listed here are 24 T cell receptor beta chains from one sample, sequenced in a study of molecular identifiers for immune sequencing clone quantification. TCRdb analysed the PCR reads with MiXCR anew, one entry per CDR3 protein. The sample includes approximately 63,000 distinct CDR3 sequences, approximately 18% of them seen just once. Sequences were obtained from naive CD8+ T cells from blood, with Jurkat cell RNA spiked in. Sample subset: FACS-sorted CD8+CD4-CCR7+CD45RA+ naive T cells. These receptors came from a human donor in good health. Some libraries in this study had Jurkat cell RNA spiked in.

This clonotype was counted at least ten times. The J gene is TRBJ2-2, the V gene TRBV12-3 or TRBV12-4; D gene unclear. Trimming removed 3 bases from V and 10 bases from J, with 9 bases in between. The CDR3 sequence is 12 residues long. The CDR3, as DNA: TGTGCCAGCAGTTTGGAGCGCCTGGAGCTGTTTTTT. The encoded protein is CASSLERLELFF.

In its sample, this clonotype was seen many times. The chain uses TRBV6-5 and TRBJ2-7; TRBD2 matches 7 bases. With 5 bases clipped from V and 2 bases from J, the junction kept 12 bases outside the gene matches. Germline-derived CDR1 and CDR2 are MNHEY and SVGAGI. CDR3 size: 16 residues. The CDR3 sequence: CASSLSSASGAYEQYF. CDR3 nucleotide sequence: TGTGCCAGCAGTCTTTCCTCCGCTAGCGGTGCCTACGAGCAGTACTTC.

In this sample, this clonotype turned up many times. The J gene is TRBJ1-1, the V gene TRBV30; D not resolved. Trimming shortened V by 6 bases and J by 5 bases, and 13 bases separated the two germline ends. The length of the CDR3 is 12 residues. Looked up from germline, CDR1 is GTSNPN and CDR2 is SVGIG (reference sequence). CDR3 DNA: TGTGCCTGTAAAGCAGTGGAGACTGAAGCTTTCTTT. Translating it yields CACKAVETEAFF.

About this clonotype itself: A read error may explain this, as a much larger clone is one base away. The gene calls are TRBV20-1 and TRBJ1-6, with D unclear. The CDR3 totals 15 residues. The germline V gene encodes CDR1 DFQATT and CDR2 SNEGSKA (reference sequence). V shed 1 base and J shed 6 bases, with 13 bases lying between them. As DNA, the CDR3 is TGCAGTGCTAGAGGTCTGCAAGATTCTAATTCACCCCTCCACTTT. Its translation is CSARGLQDSNSPLHF.

The V gene is TRBV5-6, the J gene TRBJ2-7; 9 nucleotides line up with TRBD2. This CDR3 spans 14 amino acids. V was clipped by 4 bases and J by 4 bases; unmatched bases: 6. The germline CDR1 and CDR2 sequences are SGHDT and YYEEEE. The CDR3 here is CASSPKREEYEQYF. In DNA, the CDR3 is TGTGCCAGCAGCCCGAAGCGGGAGGAGTACGAGCAGTACTTC.

On this clonotype: It may be a read error: a sequence one base away is much more abundant. Since the CDR3 does not end with the conserved phenylalanine or tryptophan, this likely comes from a read error. V and J are TRBV19 and TRBJ2-1, with D possibly called TRBD1 or TRBD2 (6 bases each). The CDR3 runs 17 residues. Trimming took 0 bases from V and 4 from J, leaving 16 bases between them. Per germline, CDR1 LNHDA and CDR2 SQIVND (reference sequence). The chain's CDR3 is CASSIDGVQGLYNEQFS. CDR3 nucleotide sequence: TGTGCCAGTAGTATAGATGGAGTACAGGGACTTTACAATGAGCAGTTCTCC.

The sample holds many counts of this clonotype. The V and J genes are TRBV3-2 and TRBJ1-1; the DNA was not compared with TRBD1, the D call given in the table. TRBV3-2 is an annotated pseudogene. The CDR3 contains 15 residues. Here the CDR3 reads CASSQELQGNTEALF. The CDR3 DNA reads as TGTGCCAGCAGCCAAGAATTACAGGGGAACACTGAAGCTCTCTTT.

This clonotype was seen repeatedly, ten times or more. The rearrangement joins TRBV7-2 to TRBJ1-1; D unclear. CDR1 and CDR2 from the germline V gene are SGHTA and FQGNSA. This CDR3 comprises 15 residues. Trimming stripped 2 bases from V and 1 base from J, with 11 bases between. The chain's CDR3 is CASSLLWSQNTEAFF. CDR3 nucleotide sequence: TGTGCCAGCAGCTTATTATGGAGTCAGAACACTGAAGCTTTCTTT.

The chain uses TRBV6-5 and TRBJ1-6; D is ambiguous. The V gene lost 2 bases and the J gene lost 0 bases, with 8 bases spanning the gap. Per the germline V gene, CDR1 is MNHEY and CDR2 is SVGAGI. This CDR3 has 16 residues. For the CDR3, the DNA is TGTGCCAGCAGTTACCGGGATAGCTCCTATAATTCACCCCTCCACTTT. Translated, it gives CASSYRDSSYNSPLHF.

V and J are TRBV27 and TRBJ1-2; D ambiguous. V lost 0 bases to trimming and J lost 4 bases, with 12 bases between them. The CDR3 has 15 amino acids. Germline V gene data show CDR1 as MNHEY and CDR2 as SMNVEV (reference sequence). In DNA, the CDR3 is TGTGCCAGCAGTTTATCGGCAGCATCTAGCTATGGCTACACCTTC. Translating gives CASSLSAASSYGYTF.

As concerns this clonotype: A much more abundant neighbour one base away suggests this may be a read error. The chain recombines TRBV4-1 with TRBJ2-1, with 7 nucleotides matching TRBD2. CDR1 and CDR2 from the germline V gene are MGHRA and YSYEKL. CDR3 size: 14 residues. The CDR3: CASTGRGGSNGQFF. CDR3 sequence (DNA): TGCGCCAGCACCGGGCGGGGAGGGAGCAATGGGCAGTTCTTC.

This clonotype was counted at least ten times. This chain joins TRBV19 and TRBJ2-7; 8 bases map to TRBD1. This CDR3 region has 14 residues. The V gene's germline CDR1 is LNHDA and CDR2 SQIVND (reference sequence). J gave up 0 bases and V 6 bases, and 4 bases lay outside the gene matches. DNA for the CDR3: TGTGCCAGTAGCCTGACAGGGGCCTCCTACGAGCAGTACTTC. Translated, it gives CASSLTGASYEQYF.

This clonotype was counted ten times or more. The chain carries TRBV7-8 and TRBJ2-5; D remains unclear. The CDR3 loop spans 16 amino acids. V was trimmed by 3 bases and J by 3 bases, leaving 17 bases between them. From germline, CDR1 is SGHVS and CDR2 FQNEAQ. CDR3 region: CASSFWAQPIEETQYF. DNA of the CDR3: TGTGCCAGCAGCTTTTGGGCCCAACCTATTGAAGAGACCCAGTACTTC. Looking up the rest from reference TRBV7-8 and TRBJ2-5 gives the full variable domain: GAGVSQSPRYKVAKRGQDVALRCDPISGHVSLFWYQQALGQGPEFLTYFQNEAQLDKSGLPSDRFFAERPEGSVSTLKIQRTQQEDSAVYLCASSFWAQPIEETQYFGPGTRLLVL.

This clonotype was picked up many times. The rearrangement links TRBV19 to TRBJ2-7; TRBD1 matches 8 bases. CDR1 and CDR2 from the germline V gene are LNHDA and SQIVND (reference sequence). The CDR3 has 15 amino acids. J was trimmed by 1 base and V by 4 bases; bases with no gene match: 6. As DNA, the CDR3 is TGTGCCAGTAGTACGTTCGGACAGGGTTCCTACGAGCAGTACTTC. It yields the protein CASSTFGQGSYEQYF.

The V call is TRBV5-4, the J call TRBJ2-7; D is undetermined. The V gene lost 4 bases and the J gene lost 2 bases, with 10 bases spanning the gap. The CDR3 is 13 residues long. The germline V gene encodes CDR1 SGHNT and CDR2 YYREEE (reference sequence). The CDR3 DNA reads TGTGCCAGCAGCCGGGCAGGAACCTACGAGCAGTACTTC. It yields the protein CASSRAGTYEQYF.

This sequence joins TRBV28 and TRBJ2-1; D is undetermined. CDR3 length equals 15 residues. Trimming stripped 6 bases from V and 2 bases from J, with 14 bases between. Looked up from germline, CDR1 is MDHEN and CDR2 is SYDVKM. For the CDR3, the DNA is TGTGCCAGCAGCGAAAGAACAGCAACCTACAATGAGCAGTTCTTC. It specifies CASSERTATYNEQFF.

This clonotype was seen ten or more times. The chain is built from TRBV6-5 and TRBJ2-3; D unclear. Looked up from germline, CDR1 is MNHEY and CDR2 is SVGAGI. The V end lost 2 bases, the J end lost 5 bases, and 11 bases lay between the germline ends. The CDR3 has 14 residues. The chain's CDR3 is CASSYQKLGDTQYF. As DNA, the CDR3 is TGTGCCAGCAGTTACCAGAAACTGGGAGATACGCAGTATTTT.

This clonotype was recorded at least ten times. This chain uses TRBV4-1 with TRBJ2-2; D possibly corresponds to TRBD2 (5 bases). The V and J ends lost 0 bases and 1 base respectively, with 9 bases between them. Germline CDR1 and CDR2: MGHRA and YSYEKL. The CDR3 extends over 16 amino acids. Here the CDR3 reads CASSQEGRENTGELFF. The CDR3 nucleotides are TGCGCCAGCAGCCAAGAAGGTCGGGAGAACACCGGGGAGCTGTTTTTT.

This clonotype was detected a few times. The chain employs TRBV7-9 and TRBJ1-1, with D unclear. The CDR3 is 12 residues long. With 1 base removed from V and 10 bases from J, the gap between germline ends came to 10 bases. The germline gives CDR1 SEHNR, CDR2 FQNEAQ (reference sequence). CDR3 region: CASSLDWVAAFF. DNA of the CDR3: TGTGCCAGCAGCTTAGATTGGGTGGCAGCTTTCTTT.

In this sample, this clonotype turned up a few times. The rearrangement uses TRBV7-9 and TRBJ2-5; no reliable D call. The length of the CDR3 is 14 residues. V lost 3 bases and J lost 3, with 11 bases in between. From germline, CDR1 is SEHNR and CDR2 FQNEAQ (reference sequence). Here the CDR3 reads CASSFSAVEETQYF. The CDR3 nucleotides read TGTGCCAGCAGCTTTTCTGCCGTGGAAGAGACCCAGTACTTC.

This clonotype was recorded a few times. The chain couples TRBV29-1 to TRBJ2-3, with 10 bases lining up with TRBD2. The J segment lost 3 bases and the V segment lost 3 bases, leaving 12 bases of the junction unmatched. Germline loops: CDR1 SQVTM, CDR2 ANQGSEA. This CDR3 comprises 17 residues. The CDR3 protein is CSVEYLASGSRTDTQYF. CDR3 in DNA: TGCAGCGTTGAGTACCTCGCTAGCGGGAGTCGGACAGATACGCAGTATTTT.

As concerns this clonotype: It may be a read error: a sequence one base away is much more abundant. This rearrangement joins TRBV6-2 or TRBV6-3 to TRBJ2-7; 8 nucleotides line up with TRBD2. The CDR3 extends over 15 amino acids. Germline V gene sequence: CDR1 MNHEY, CDR2 SVGEGT. J was trimmed by 3 bases and V by 5 bases; bases with no gene match: 9. The CDR3 DNA is TGTGCCAGCAGTCTTAACGGGAGGGCCCTCTACGAGCAGTACTTC. Translation: CASSLNGRALYEQYF.

This clonotype has ten or more counts. CDR3 loop: CAISTRSTDTQYF. For the CDR3, the DNA is TGTGCCATCAGTACCCGGAGCACAGATACGCAGTATTTT. This sequence joins TRBV10-3 and TRBJ2-3; D is unclear. In germline, CDR1 is ENHRY, CDR2 SYGVKD. Trimming cost V 5 bases and J 0 bases, with 6 bases left between them. This CDR3 has 13 residues.

With regard to this clonotype: The junction departs from the called germline gene at one end, perhaps through a read error. V gene TRBV3-1 combines with J gene TRBJ1-6; D is ambiguous. The CDR3 covers 14 residues. CDR1 and CDR2 from the germline V gene are LGHDT and YNNKEL (reference sequence). CDR3 sequence reads: CANSQERNNSPLHF. The CDR3 region has the DNA TGTGCCAACAGCCAAGAACGGAATAATTCACCCCTCCACTTT.